This passage covers 32 T cell receptor beta chains from one sample sequenced in a study of regulatory T cells in long-lasting Graves disease. Arm-PCR of CDR3 regions and iRepertoire HTBI primers were used to build TCR beta libraries. One entry per CDR3 protein, called by TCRdb with MiXCR from the multiplex PCR reads. The table lists about 350,000 distinct CDR3 sequences, over 15% of them singletons. Noted time point: newly diagnosed GD, antithyroid drugs for less than 3 months. The TCR library was made from RNA extracted from PBMCs. This same sample was also part of a study on T cells in Graves' hyperthyroidism and ophthalmopathy.

Sequencing was performed on peripheral blood mononuclear cells (PBMCs), taken at new diagnosis, from a patient treated with antithyroid drugs. These TCRs come from a man between 35 and 55 years old with Graves disease.

This clonotype was observed many times. The genes are TRBV12-3 or TRBV12-4 and TRBJ1-1, with 9 bases fitting TRBD1. This CDR3 has 14 residues. V lost 7 bases, J lost 0 bases, and 3 bases stayed unmatched. CDR3 sequence: CASKQGAMNTEAFF. The DNA for the CDR3 is TGTGCCAGCAAACAGGGGGCAATGAACACTGAAGCTTTCTTT.

CDR3 DNA: TGTGCCAGCAGCTCCCCCTCCACCGGGGTAGGACTCCGCTATGGCTACACCTTC. Translating it yields CASSSPSTGVGLRYGYTF. The chain links TRBV7-8 to TRBJ1-2; D remains unclear. The CDR3 extends over 18 amino acids. The germline CDR1 and CDR2 sequences are SGHVS and FQNEAQ. V was cut by 4 bases and J by 4 bases, with 25 bases left in between.

The rearrangement joins TRBV4-1 to TRBJ2-3; 9 bases are a match to TRBD2. The V gene end was trimmed by 1 base and the J gene end by 4 bases; junction bases not matched to a gene: 3. The CDR3 extends over 15 amino acids. The V gene's germline CDR1 is MGHRA and CDR2 YSYEKL. The CDR3 is CASSQASGEADTQYF. The CDR3, as DNA: TGCGCCAGCAGCCAAGCTAGCGGGGAGGCAGATACGCAGTATTTT.

This clonotype has only one observation. This may come from a read error, since a much larger clone is one base off. The chain couples TRBV6-1 to TRBJ1-4, with a possible D match to TRBD1 (5 bases). The CDR3 has 15 residues. The germline V and J ends were trimmed by 7 bases and 8 bases, with 20 bases remaining between them. The germline CDR1 and CDR2 sequences are MNHNS and SASEGT. The DNA for the CDR3 is TGTGCCAGCAACCCTTTGGGCAGGGAGTCCGAAAAACTGTTTTTT. Its translation is CASNPLGRESEKLFF.

This clonotype was found many times. The chain joins TRBV27 to TRBJ2-3, with D tentatively TRBD2 (7 bases). This CDR3 is 14 amino acids long. Germline lookup yields CDR1 MNHEY and CDR2 SMNVEV (reference sequence). The V gene lost 2 bases and the J gene lost 5 bases, with 11 bases spanning the gap. The CDR3 nucleotides are TGTGCCAGCAGTTTACGCGGGGGCAGAGATACGCAGTATTTT. Protein sequence: CASSLRGGRDTQYF.

The chain links TRBV7-8 to TRBJ2-7, with a possible D match to TRBD2 (5 bases). The CDR3 is 12 amino acids. V lost 6 bases and J 4 bases, leaving 10 bases between the germline ends. Germline V gene lookup returns CDR1 SGHVS and CDR2 FQNEAQ. CDR3 nucleotides: TGTGCCAGCAGGGGAGCGGCATACGAGCAGTACTTC. This encodes CASRGAAYEQYF. The full variable domain, completed using reference TRBV7-8 and TRBJ2-7, is GAGVSQSPRYKVAKRGQDVALRCDPISGHVSLFWYQQALGQGPEFLTYFQNEAQLDKSGLPSDRFFAERPEGSVSTLKIQRTQQEDSAVYLCASRGAAYEQYFGPGTRLTVT.

This clonotype was recorded at least ten times. J is TRBJ2-1 and V is TRBV6-2 or TRBV6-3, with D perhaps matching TRBD1 (5 bases). This CDR3 region has 15 residues. The germline gives CDR1 MNHEY, CDR2 SVGEGT. Trimming shortened V by 5 bases and J by 12 bases, and 23 bases separated the two germline ends. The CDR3 is CASSERAGPGLGQFF. CDR3 bases: TGTGCCAGCAGTGAACGGGCAGGGCCCGGTCTCGGGCAGTTCTTC.

This clonotype showed up just once. The rearrangement uses TRBV28 and TRBJ2-2; D may correspond to TRBD1 or TRBD2 (5 bases each). The length of the CDR3 is 16 residues. V lost 5 bases and J lost 6, with 19 bases in between. Germline assignment: CDR1 MDHEN and CDR2 SYDVKM. The CDR3 DNA sequence: TGTGCCAGCAGTGCCGCCGGGGCAGGCCGTGCCGGGGAGCTGTTTTTT. Protein sequence: CASSAAGAGRAGELFF.

This clonotype was observed a handful of times. The V and J genes are TRBV4-1 and TRBJ2-1; possibly TRBD1 for D (6 bases). Per germline, CDR1 MGHRA and CDR2 YSYEKL. Trimming took off 4 bases at V and 5 bases at J, with 9 bases between the two ends. The CDR3 has 13 amino acids. The CDR3 loop is CASSLTGNNEQFF. The CDR3 nucleotides read TGCGCCAGCAGCCTAACAGGGAACAATGAGCAGTTCTTC.

This clonotype came up many times. CDR3 nucleotides: TGTGCCAGCAGCCCTAGAGGGACTAGTGCCGCTAATGAGCAGTTCTTC. It translates to CASSPRGTSAANEQFF. The chain carries TRBV11-1 and TRBJ2-1; 8 bases map to TRBD2. CDR1 SGHAT and CDR2 FQDESV come from the germline V gene (reference sequence). There are 16 residues in the CDR3. J lost 7 bases, V lost 5 bases, and 13 bases had no gene match.

At least ten counts were recorded for this clonotype. The rearrangement uses TRBV28 and TRBJ2-5, with TRBD2 as a possible D gene (7 bases). Germline V lookup: CDR1 MDHEN, CDR2 SYDVKM. The CDR3 contains 14 residues. V lost 4 bases and J 5 bases, leaving 14 bases between the germline ends. The CDR3 here is CASSSGGAPETQYF. In nucleotides, the CDR3 is TGTGCCAGCAGTTCTGGGGGGGCGCCTGAGACCCAGTACTTC.

In its sample, this clonotype was seen many times. The rearrangement links TRBV7-9 to TRBJ2-1; 8 bases map to TRBD2. J was trimmed by 12 bases and V by 10 bases; bases with no gene match: 8. The CDR3 has 11 residues. CDR1 is SEHNR, CDR2 FQNEAQ, per germline (reference sequence). The CDR3 sequence: CATTGGPRQFF. CDR3 nucleotide sequence: TGTGCCACAACGGGGGGGCCAAGGCAGTTCTTC.

This clonotype was seen many times. The chain links TRBV30 to TRBJ1-1, with unresolved D. V lost 0 bases and J lost 7, with 12 bases in between. The CDR3 spans 13 residues. CDR1 is GTSNPN, CDR2 SVGIG, per germline (reference sequence). CDR3 region: CAWSVGFAYEAFF. The CDR3 region has the DNA TGTGCCTGGAGTGTAGGATTTGCATATGAAGCTTTCTTT.

This clonotype was seen many times. CDR3 sequence: CASSEFWSGTYYEQYF. CDR3 DNA: TGTGCCAGCAGTGAATTCTGGTCCGGGACGTACTACGAGCAGTACTTC. This chain connects TRBV6-2 or TRBV6-3 to TRBJ2-7; D may match TRBD1 or TRBD2 (5 bases each). With 5 bases removed from V and 3 bases from J, the gap between germline ends came to 20 bases. Germline CDR1 is MNHEY and CDR2 is SVGEGT. This CDR3 region has 16 residues.

The chain has TRBV28 and TRBJ1-2, with 9 positions matching TRBD1. This CDR3 comprises 14 residues. Germline-derived CDR1 and CDR2 are MDHEN and SYDVKM. The J segment lost 7 bases and the V segment lost 5 bases, leaving 8 bases of the junction unmatched. The CDR3 loop reads CASSIGTGTSGYTF. The CDR3 bases are TGTGCCAGCAGTATCGGGACAGGGACGAGTGGCTACACCTTC.

CDR3 residues: CSALGGGVTQYF. In DNA form, the CDR3 reads TGCAGTGCCCTGGGGGGGGGCGTTACGCAGTATTTT. The V and J genes are TRBV20-1 and TRBJ2-3; D may be TRBD2 (7 bases). Germline V CDR1 and CDR2: DFQATT, SNEGSKA (reference sequence). This CDR3 is 12 amino acids long. Trimming removed 6 bases from V and 8 bases from J, with 15 bases in between.

This clonotype was picked up a small number of times. The chain uses TRBV6-1 and TRBJ2-1; 7 bases agree with TRBD1. The CDR3 has 20 amino acids. After removal of 4 bases from V and 4 bases from J, the junction contained 22 bases not matched to a gene. Per germline, CDR1 MNHNS and CDR2 SASEGT. In nucleotides, the CDR3 is TGTGCCAGCAGTGGCTGGACTCGAGGGGGCCGGCGGGCATCTTACAATGAGCAGTTCTTC. This translates into CASSGWTRGGRRASYNEQFF.

This clonotype was counted once. The rearrangement joins TRBV19 to TRBJ2-3, with 7 bases aligning to TRBD2. The CDR3 consists of 17 residues. Germline CDR1 reads LNHDA; CDR2 reads SQIVND (reference sequence). Trimming cost V 3 bases and J 2 bases; bases outside gene matches: 11. The CDR3: CASSIRSGRVYTDTQYF. The CDR3 region has the DNA TGTGCCAGTAGTATTCGGTCGGGGAGGGTCTACACAGATACGCAGTATTTT.

This clonotype was seen ten or more times. This chain joins TRBV2 and TRBJ1-1; D not certain. V dropped 9 bases and J dropped 6 bases, with 23 bases sitting between them. Germline CDR1 and CDR2: SNHLY and FYNNEI. The CDR3 loop spans 15 amino acids. CDR3 sequence: CARTPLGLSDAEAFF. The CDR3 DNA is TGTGCCAGGACCCCTTTGGGCCTGAGTGATGCTGAAGCTTTCTTT.

This clonotype was detected many times. The chain joins TRBV20-1 to TRBJ1-2, with D possibly matching TRBD1 (5 bases). The germline CDR1 and CDR2 sequences are DFQATT and SNEGSKA (reference sequence). CDR3 length: 16 residues. Between the trimmed V and J ends, which lost 0 bases and 0 bases, there was a span of 14 bases. The CDR3 DNA follows: TGCAGTGCTAGAGATTGGGGGAACAGTACTAACTATGGCTACACCTTC. Encoded protein: CSARDWGNSTNYGYTF.

This clonotype was counted only a few times. The chain recombines TRBV20-1 with TRBJ2-7; D might be TRBD1 (5 bases). Germline V CDR1 and CDR2: DFQATT, SNEGSKA (reference sequence). The CDR3 consists of 11 residues. V gave up 6 bases and J gave up 3 bases, with 9 bases separating them. The CDR3 DNA reads TGCAGTGCGACAGTAAGCTACGAGCAGTACTTC. Protein: CSATVSYEQYF.

The chain combines TRBV4-3 with TRBJ1-4; D is uncertain. Between the trimmed V and J ends, which lost 0 bases and 0 bases, there was a span of 8 bases. CDR1 LGHNA and CDR2 YSLEER come from the germline V gene. The CDR3 length is 16 residues. The CDR3 nucleotides are TGCGCCAGCAGCCAAGATCGCCTTGCAACTAATGAAAAACTGTTTTTT. Its protein product is CASSQDRLATNEKLFF.

The sample holds many counts of this clonotype. The chain links TRBV5-5 to TRBJ2-3; the match to TRBD2 covers 9 bases. V trimming: 0 bases; J trimming: 2 bases; junction bases outside the gene matches: 4. The CDR3 runs to 16 residues. Germline V gene lookup returns CDR1 SGHKS and CDR2 YYEKEE (reference sequence). The CDR3 coding sequence is TGTGCCAGCAGCTTGGCTCTAGCGGGGACCACAGATACGCAGTATTTT. Translating it yields CASSLALAGTTDTQYF.

This clonotype was recorded at least ten times. This chain uses TRBV20-1 with TRBJ2-5; 7 nucleotides agree with TRBD1. The V and J ends lost 6 bases and 3 bases, in that order; junction bases with no gene match: 7. CDR3 length: 13 residues. Germline V gene lookup returns CDR1 DFQATT and CDR2 SNEGSKA (reference sequence). As DNA, the CDR3 is TGCAGTGCCCACAGACAGGGAAAAGAGACCCAGTACTTC. It translates to CSAHRQGKETQYF.

The rearrangement joins TRBV11-3 to TRBJ2-2, with D maybe TRBD1 (5 bases). CDR1 is SGHNT, CDR2 YENEEA, per germline. V shed 3 bases and J shed 4 bases, with 12 bases lying between them. The CDR3 runs to 15 residues. CDR3 protein: CASSFRTTSTGELFF. CDR3 DNA sequence: TGTGCCAGCAGCTTCAGGACAACGAGCACCGGGGAGCTGTTTTTT. Full variable domain (missing parts from reference TRBV11-3 and TRBJ2-2): EAGVVQSPRYKIIEKKQPVAFWCNPISGHNTLYWYLQNLGQGPELLIRYENEEAVDDSQLPKDRFSAERLKGVDSTLKIQPAELGDSAVYLCASSFRTTSTGELFFGEGSRLTVL.

This clonotype has a count of ten or more. CDR3 DNA: TGTGCCAGCAGCCGGGACAACTGGAGCACCGGGGAGCTGTTTTTT. It specifies CASSRDNWSTGELFF. This chain joins TRBV11-1 and TRBJ2-2, with D possibly being TRBD1 (6 bases). The CDR3 covers 15 residues. Trimming took off 5 bases at V and 4 bases at J, with 14 bases between the two ends. Germline V lookup: CDR1 SGHAT, CDR2 FQDESV (reference sequence).

The chain is built from TRBV12-5 and TRBJ1-1, with TRBD1 as a possible D gene (5 bases). CDR1 is LGHNT, CDR2 FRNRAP, per germline. The CDR3 spans 14 residues. Trimming removed 2 bases from V and 7 bases from J, with 14 bases in between. As DNA, the CDR3 is TGTGCTAGTGGTTTGAAAAGGGGCGGGCTTGAAGCTTTCTTT. Amino acids: CASGLKRGGLEAFF.

In its sample, this clonotype was seen once. A far larger clone is off by one base, so a read error is likely. The chain carries TRBV7-9 and TRBJ1-2; no clear D. CDR1 SEHNR and CDR2 FQNEAQ come from the germline V gene (reference sequence). V lost 2 bases, J lost 7 bases, and 17 bases lay in between. The CDR3 totals 15 residues. The CDR3: CASSLSIRGKAGYTF. CDR3 nucleotides: TGTGCCAGCAGCTTATCGATCCGCGGGAAGGCTGGCTACACCTTC.

The gene calls are TRBV5-1 and TRBJ1-1, with unresolved D. Looked up from germline, CDR1 is SGHRS and CDR2 is YFSETQ. The CDR3 loop spans 13 amino acids. Trimming stripped 2 bases from V and 8 bases from J, with 13 bases between. CDR3 bases: TGCGCCAGCAGCTTCAGCAGGCCAGACGAAGCTTTCTTT. This gives the protein CASSFSRPDEAFF.

The chain links TRBV7-2 to TRBJ1-2, with 7 bases matching TRBD1. The CDR3 sequence is 16 residues long. The V gene end was trimmed by 1 base and the J gene end by 4 bases; junction bases not matched to a gene: 9. The germline V gene has CDR1 SGHTA and CDR2 FQGNSA. CDR3 amino acids: CASSLVPWDRTYGYTF. DNA for the CDR3: TGTGCCAGCAGCTTAGTTCCCTGGGACAGAACCTATGGCTACACCTTC.

This clonotype was seen ten or more times. The CDR3 coding sequence is TGTGCCAGCAGTTTATTTCTCGGGACCGCGTCCTACGAGCAGTACTTC. Residues: CASSLFLGTASYEQYF. The chain links TRBV27 to TRBJ2-7; D possibly uses TRBD1 or TRBD2 (5 bases each). Germline V CDR1 and CDR2: MNHEY, SMNVEV (reference sequence). CDR3 size: 16 residues. V gave up 1 base and J gave up 1 base, with 14 bases separating them.

The sample holds a few counts of this clonotype. The chain couples TRBV5-1 to TRBJ1-3; weak D call: TRBD1 (5 bases). This CDR3 is built from 14 residues. V gave up 5 bases and J gave up 3 bases, with 12 bases separating them. Germline CDR1 is SGHRS and CDR2 is YFSETQ. DNA of the CDR3: TGCGCCAGCAGACGTCAGGGAGGTGGAAACACCATATATTTT. It translates to CASRRQGGGNTIYF.